The 14 T cell receptor beta chains reported below all come from one sample, sequenced in a study of beta chain features in type 1 diabetes. Sequencing targeted expressed TCRB transcripts, as all isolated RNA had been reverse transcribed. Only in-frame clones appear in the TCRdb table, and some are missing; sequencing was by immunoSEQ multiplex PCR. In the table there are around 500,000 clones, approximately 30% of which are singletons. Sequencing was carried out using naive CD4+ T cells from blood. The receptors were gathered from a young man in good health.

Here the CDR3 DNA reads TGTGCCTGGAGTGTACTTTTGGTCTATGGCTACACCTTC. It encodes CAWSVLLVYGYTF. The V gene is TRBV30, the J gene TRBJ1-2; D gene unclear. Trimming removed 0 bases at V and 4 bases at J, with 9 bases between. Germline CDR1 and CDR2: GTSNPN and SVGIG (reference sequence). The CDR3 extends over 13 amino acids.

This clone was picked up a small number of times. Written as DNA, the CDR3 is TGTGCCAGCAGCTCCGTCGGACGGCCGGGTTACGAGCAGTACTTC. It is translated as CASSSVGRPGYEQYF. The chain combines TRBV7-2 with TRBJ2-7; D gene unclear. Germline CDR1 SGHTA, CDR2 FQGNSA. V shed 4 bases and J shed 4 bases, with 17 bases lying between them. The CDR3 runs 15 residues.

This clone occurred a few times. The sample holds other DNA sequences that translate to the same CDR3. The CDR3 sequence: CAWSNGRGYEQYF. In DNA form, the CDR3 reads TGTGCCTGGAGCAACGGACGGGGCTACGAGCAGTACTTC. The chain joins TRBV30 to TRBJ2-7; maybe TRBD2 (5 bases). Trimming pared 3 bases from V and 3 bases from J, leaving 12 bases between. This CDR3 spans 13 amino acids. From germline, CDR1 is GTSNPN and CDR2 SVGIG (reference sequence).

This sequence joins TRBV7-9 and TRBJ2-2; D not certain. The CDR3 extends over 14 amino acids. Germline V gene lookup returns CDR1 SEHNR and CDR2 FQNEAQ (reference sequence). Trimming cost V 5 bases and J 0 bases, with 7 bases left between them. CDR3 amino acids: CASSPKANTGELFF. CDR3 bases: TGTGCCAGCAGCCCCAAGGCGAACACCGGGGAGCTGTTTTTT.

In this sample, this clone turned up a few times. Within the sample, other DNA sequences also encode this same CDR3. This sequence joins TRBV6-5 and TRBJ2-1; D is perhaps TRBD1 (5 bases). The V gene lost 2 bases and the J gene lost 4 bases, with 6 bases spanning the gap. The CDR3 sequence is 13 residues long. Looked up from germline, CDR1 is MNHEY and CDR2 is SVGAGI. This chain's CDR3 is CASSYDSYNEQFF. The CDR3 DNA reads as TGTGCCAGCAGTTACGACAGTTACAATGAGCAGTTCTTC.

This chain joins TRBV6-6 and TRBJ2-7, with D unresolved. This CDR3 is built from 14 residues. The germline gives CDR1 MNHNY, CDR2 SVGAGI (reference sequence). Trimming stripped 2 bases from V and 3 bases from J, with 11 bases between. CDR3 loop: CASSYVGRFYEQYF. The CDR3 DNA is TGTGCCAGCAGTTACGTTGGCAGGTTCTACGAGCAGTACTTC.

The J gene is TRBJ2-1, the V gene TRBV18; 8 bases map to TRBD2. CDR3 length equals 13 residues. Germline V gives CDR1 KGHSH, CDR2 LQKENI. The V gene end was trimmed by 2 bases and the J gene end by 10 bases; junction bases not matched to a gene: 4. CDR3 sequence (DNA): TGTGCCAGCTCACCAGGACTAGCAGACGAGCAGTTCTTC. It is translated as CASSPGLADEQFF.

CDR3 in amino acids: CASSSGTSPYNEQFF. CDR3 coding DNA: TGTGCCAGCAGCTCGGGGACTAGTCCCTACAATGAGCAGTTCTTC. The chain has TRBV7-2 and TRBJ2-1; 8 positions match TRBD2. CDR3 size: 15 residues. Germline-derived CDR1 and CDR2 are SGHTA and FQGNSA. Trimming cost V 4 bases and J 2 bases; bases outside gene matches: 4.

The chain carries TRBV29-1 and TRBJ2-2, with 9 nucleotides matching TRBD1. The germline V gene has CDR1 SQVTM and CDR2 ANQGSEA. The V and J ends lost 7 bases and 1 base, in that order; junction bases with no gene match: 10. The CDR3 length is 16 residues. CDR3 nucleotides: TGCAGCGACACGGACGAGGGACAGGGGAACACCGGGGAGCTGTTTTTT. As protein: CSDTDEGQGNTGELFF.

The rearrangement links TRBV6-6 to TRBJ2-6, with D tentatively TRBD1 (5 bases). Germline lookup yields CDR1 MNHNY and CDR2 SVGAGI (reference sequence). V was clipped by 5 bases and J by 2 bases, with 7 bases between them. This CDR3 is built from 14 residues. In DNA, the CDR3 is TGTGCCAGCAGTGACAGACCTGGGGCCAACGTCCTGACTTTC. This translates into CASSDRPGANVLTF.

This clone came up a few times. This sequence joins TRBV15 and TRBJ2-4; TRBD1 agrees at 8 bases. CDR1 LNHNV and CDR2 YYDKDF come from the germline V gene (reference sequence). The CDR3 has 17 amino acids. The J segment lost 8 bases and the V segment lost 1 base, leaving 13 bases of the junction unmatched. The DNA of the CDR3 is TGTGCCACCAGCAGAGGCTGGACAGGGCTTGGTATTCACATTCAGTACTTC. It encodes CATSRGWTGLGIHIQYF.

A few counts support this clone. The identical CDR3 is also encoded by other nucleotide sequences in the sample. J is TRBJ1-2 and V is TRBV7-2; 7 positions agree with TRBD1. Germline CDR1 SGHTA, CDR2 FQGNSA. The CDR3 sequence is 13 residues long. Trimming took 5 bases from V and 4 from J; bases not matched to a gene: 4. CDR3 sequence reads: CASSPGQVYGYTF. The CDR3 DNA reads TGTGCCAGCAGCCCCGGACAGGTCTATGGCTACACCTTC.

This clone turned up a few times. The rearrangement joins TRBV5-1 to TRBJ2-1; possible D gene TRBD2, 5 bases. The CDR3 runs 13 residues. The V end lost 6 bases, the J end lost 4 bases, and 11 bases lay between the germline ends. Germline assignment: CDR1 SGHRS and CDR2 YFSETQ. CDR3 amino acids: CASNGRDYNEQFF. CDR3 in DNA: TGCGCCAGCAATGGGAGAGATTACAATGAGCAGTTCTTC.

The chain has TRBV9 and TRBJ2-1, with D perhaps TRBD2 (6 bases). Trimming removed 2 bases at V and 10 bases at J, with 13 bases between. The CDR3 has 13 residues. Looked up from germline, CDR1 is SGDLS and CDR2 is YYNGEE. The DNA of the CDR3 is TGTGCCAGCAGCGTGCCTAGCGCCAACGAGCAGTTCTTC. Its translation: CASSVPSANEQFF.